Presented here are 27 T cell receptor beta chains from one specimen sequenced in a study of siplizumab effects on memory and regulatory T cells (dated by TCRdb to between 2018 and 2020). Preparation of the library involved the immunoSEQ multiplex PCR assay. TCRdb provides this immuneACCESS table in a form limited to in-frame rearrangements. Some clones are lacking; in checked studies, under half of them reflect an unresolved V gene, and why the rest are absent is not known. Within this sample are about 56,000 clones, with around 97% of them counted one time only. Of the sample, around 0.99% falls within the top ten clones. Material for sequencing was naive CD8+ T cells sorted from blood. The meaning of the sample's cell subset or site label: unstimulated naive T cells. These receptors originate from a human donor in good health.

J is TRBJ2-7 and V is TRBV4-1, with D possibly matching TRBD2 (5 bases). The CDR3 has 15 amino acids. Trimming took 6 bases from V and 2 from J, leaving 17 bases between them. Germline V gene data show CDR1 as MGHRA and CDR2 as YSYEKL. The DNA for the CDR3 is TGCGCCAGCAGTGCCCTTCTGGCGGGTCCCTACGAGCAGTACTTC. Protein product: CASSALLAGPYEQYF.

V usage is TRBV28 and J usage is TRBJ2-7; 8 nucleotides line up with TRBD1. The CDR3 contains 15 residues. Germline CDR1 reads MDHEN; CDR2 reads SYDVKM. V lost 0 bases, J lost 5 bases, and 6 bases stayed unmatched. The CDR3 bases are TGTGCCAGCAGTTTATGGGACAGGGTGGGGGACGAGCAGTACTTC. It codes for CASSLWDRVGDEQYF.

The V call is TRBV9, the J call TRBJ1-1; 7 bases line up with TRBD1. J was trimmed by 10 bases and V by 0 bases; bases with no gene match: 9. CDR3 length equals 14 residues. Germline V CDR1 and CDR2: SGDLS, YYNGEE. The CDR3 DNA reads as TGTGCCAGCAGCGTAGGACAGGGTCTTACCGTAGCTTTCTTT. This gives the protein CASSVGQGLTVAFF. Together with reference TRBV9 and TRBJ1-1, the CDR3 gives the full variable domain: DSGVTQTPKHLITATGQRVTLRCSPRSGDLSVYWYQQSLDQGLQFLIQYYNGEERAKGNILERFSAQQFPDLHSELNLSSLELGDSALYFCASSVGQGLTVAFFGQGTRLTVV.

The rearrangement uses TRBV19 and TRBJ1-5; D remains ambiguous. This CDR3 contains 15 residues. Germline CDR1 LNHDA, CDR2 SQIVND (reference sequence). V lost 1 base to trimming and J lost 0 bases, with 7 bases between them. The CDR3 loop is CASSIGQDSNQPQHF. CDR3 sequence (DNA): TGTGCCAGTAGTATAGGGCAGGATAGCAATCAGCCCCAGCATTTT.

The CDR3 sequence: CASSSRGGEAFF. CDR3 bases: TGTGCCAGCAGTTCCCGGGGAGGTGAAGCTTTCTTT. This chain links TRBV27 with TRBJ1-1; D ambiguous. CDR1 MNHEY and CDR2 SMNVEV come from the germline V gene (reference sequence). This CDR3 spans 12 amino acids. The V gene lost 4 bases and the J gene lost 7 bases, with 10 bases spanning the gap.

In nucleotides, the CDR3 is TGTGCCAGCAGCCAAGTTGGGTCCGGGGTTGGCTACACCTTC. Translation: CASSQVGSGVGYTF. The gene calls are TRBV14 and TRBJ1-2; D gene uncertain. CDR1 SGHDN and CDR2 FVKESK come from the germline V gene. This CDR3 has 14 residues. Between the trimmed V and J ends, which lost 1 base and 7 bases, there was a span of 13 bases.

As to this clone: This specimen includes other DNA sequences encoding the same CDR3. The chain employs TRBV27 and TRBJ2-3; D remains ambiguous. The ends were cut back, 5 bases at V and 6 bases at J, with 9 bases in the middle. CDR3 length equals 12 residues. The germline gives CDR1 MNHEY, CDR2 SMNVEV (reference sequence). CDR3 sequence reads: CASSLLGDTQYF. The CDR3 DNA is TGTGCCAGCAGTCTCCTCGGGGATACGCAGTATTTT.

V usage is TRBV6-1 and J usage is TRBJ1-4, with no clear D. Between the trimmed V and J ends, which lost 4 bases and 0 bases, there was a span of 6 bases. This CDR3 is built from 14 residues. CDR1 MNHNS and CDR2 SASEGT come from the germline V gene. The CDR3 sequence: CASSVVATNEKLFF. The CDR3 DNA follows: TGTGCCAGCAGTGTGGTTGCAACTAATGAAAAACTGTTTTTT.

The chain employs TRBV27 and TRBJ2-3, with D maybe TRBD1 (6 bases). The germline V and J ends were trimmed by 1 base and 3 bases, with 8 bases remaining between them. CDR3 length: 14 amino acids. Germline lookup yields CDR1 MNHEY and CDR2 SMNVEV (reference sequence). CDR3 amino acids: CASSLLDRTDTQYF. DNA of the CDR3: TGTGCCAGCAGTTTATTGGACAGAACAGATACGCAGTATTTT.

Comments on this clone: The conserved closing phenylalanine or tryptophan is absent in this CDR3, likely reflecting a read error. This chain links TRBV6-5 with TRBJ2-7, with TRBD1 as a possible D gene (5 bases). The CDR3 runs to 13 residues. CDR1 and CDR2 from the germline V gene are MNHEY and SVGAGI. Trimming cost V 6 bases and J 4 bases, with 13 bases left between them. The CDR3 loop reads CASSRTQAYEQYL. Written as DNA, the CDR3 is TGTGCCAGCAGCCGAACACAGGCTTACGAGCAGTACCTC.

The chain joins TRBV7-9 to TRBJ2-7; D is perhaps TRBD1 (5 bases). Looked up from germline, CDR1 is SEHNR and CDR2 is FQNEAQ (reference sequence). The CDR3 totals 12 residues. The V and J ends lost 8 bases and 3 bases respectively, with 11 bases between them. CDR3 DNA sequence: TGTGCCAGCCTGGGGCAGGGCTACGAGCAGTACTTC. Protein product: CASLGQGYEQYF.

The table lists this clone with a count of one. The chain has TRBV13 and TRBJ2-3, with 10 positions matching TRBD2. Trimming at V came to 1 base and at J to 5 bases, leaving 3 bases not matched to a gene. This CDR3 region has 15 residues. Germline values: CDR1 PRHDT, CDR2 FYEKMQ (reference sequence). The CDR3 loop is CASSLASGSRDTQYF. DNA of the CDR3: TGTGCCAGCAGCTTAGCTAGCGGGAGTCGAGATACGCAGTATTTT. Full variable domain (outside the CDR3, taken from reference TRBV13 and TRBJ2-3): AAGVIQSPRHLIKEKRETATLKCYPIPRHDTVYWYQQGPGQDPQFLISFYEKMQSDKGSIPDRFSAQQFSDYHSELNMSSLELGDSALYFCASSLASGSRDTQYFGPGTRLTVL.

J is TRBJ2-7 and V is TRBV25-1, with 7 bases that match TRBD2. CDR3 size: 15 residues. With V trimmed by 4 bases and J by 1 base, 7 bases remained unmatched. Germline V gene lookup returns CDR1 MGHDK and CDR2 SYGVNS. CDR3 amino acids: CASSGLGTISYEQYF. Here the CDR3 DNA reads TGTGCCAGCAGTGGACTCGGGACTATTTCCTACGAGCAGTACTTC.

This chain links TRBV5-6 with TRBJ2-3; D is unclear. V was trimmed by 1 base and J by 6 bases, leaving 3 bases between them. This CDR3 contains 11 residues. Germline V gives CDR1 SGHDT, CDR2 YYEEEE. The CDR3 is CASSLSDTQYF. CDR3 coding DNA: TGTGCCAGCAGCTTGTCGGATACGCAGTATTTT.

J is TRBJ2-2 and V is TRBV4-1; 8 nucleotides line up with TRBD1. The J segment lost 4 bases and the V segment lost 3 bases, leaving 7 bases of the junction unmatched. The CDR3 extends over 16 amino acids. Germline V gene data show CDR1 as MGHRA and CDR2 as YSYEKL. CDR3 loop: CASSHVGQGGTGELFF. The CDR3 DNA reads as TGCGCCAGCAGCCACGTCGGACAGGGTGGCACCGGGGAGCTGTTTTTT.

The chain employs TRBV25-1 and TRBJ2-5; D is undetermined. This CDR3 is 13 amino acids long. Trimming left V 4 bases short and J 3 bases short, with 9 bases between. The germline CDR1 and CDR2 sequences are MGHDK and SYGVNS. CDR3: CASSGAGEETQYF. The CDR3 nucleotides are TGTGCCAGCAGTGGTGCCGGAGAAGAGACCCAGTACTTC.

The chain carries TRBV4-1 and TRBJ2-5; perhaps TRBD1 as D (5 bases). V lost 3 bases, J lost 4 bases, and 15 bases lay in between. Germline-derived CDR1 and CDR2 are MGHRA and YSYEKL. The CDR3 extends over 15 amino acids. This chain's CDR3 is CASSQGTGVRETQYF. CDR3 nucleotide sequence: TGCGCCAGCAGCCAGGGAACAGGAGTACGAGAGACCCAGTACTTC.

V gene TRBV4-1 combines with J gene TRBJ2-5; D is undetermined. The CDR3 has 14 residues. From germline, CDR1 is MGHRA and CDR2 YSYEKL. The V and J ends lost 4 bases and 1 base respectively, with 10 bases between them. The CDR3 sequence is CASSLRLPQETQYF. For the CDR3, the DNA is TGCGCCAGCAGCCTCAGGTTACCCCAAGAGACCCAGTACTTC.

The chain has TRBV9 and TRBJ2-7; 9 nucleotides agree with TRBD1. From germline, CDR1 is SGDLS and CDR2 YYNGEE. V was clipped by 2 bases and J by 3 bases; unmatched bases: 6. The CDR3 length is 15 residues. CDR3 residues: CASSVGTGNSYEQYF. CDR3 coding DNA: TGTGCCAGCAGCGTCGGGACAGGGAACAGCTACGAGCAGTACTTC.

This clone has a single count. The chain's CDR3 is CASSLSSSYEQYF. The DNA for the CDR3 is TGTGCCAGCAGCTTAAGCAGTTCCTACGAGCAGTACTTC. The chain recombines TRBV7-8 with TRBJ2-7; D uncertain. The CDR3 extends over 13 amino acids. The V and J ends lost 2 bases and 1 base respectively, with 6 bases between them. CDR1 is SGHVS and CDR2 is FQNEAQ in the germline V gene.

The chain uses TRBV5-5 and TRBJ2-1; D call uncertain. The CDR3 has 12 residues. V was clipped by 4 bases and J by 5 bases, with 7 bases between them. The germline V gene has CDR1 SGHKS and CDR2 YYEKEE (reference sequence). Here the CDR3 reads CASSLTDNEQFF. CDR3 nucleotides: TGTGCCAGCAGCCTAACAGACAATGAGCAGTTCTTC.

The chain uses TRBV4-1 and TRBJ1-2; TRBD1 might be the D (6 bases). V lost 1 base and J 2 bases, leaving 20 bases between the germline ends. This CDR3 is built from 18 residues. Germline V lookup: CDR1 MGHRA, CDR2 YSYEKL. The CDR3 reads CASSQAGPGQILNYGYTF. The CDR3 region has the DNA TGCGCCAGCAGCCAAGCGGGACCCGGACAGATCCTAAACTATGGCTACACCTTC.

V usage is TRBV28 and J usage is TRBJ2-1; perhaps TRBD2 as D (6 bases). Germline V CDR1 and CDR2: MDHEN, SYDVKM. This CDR3 is built from 13 residues. The ends were cut back, 7 bases at V and 6 bases at J, with 13 bases in the middle. The CDR3, as DNA: TGTGCCAGCACCCCAAGGAGGGGCAATGAGCAGTTCTTC. This sequence encodes CASTPRRGNEQFF.

The chain is built from TRBV5-1 and TRBJ1-2; 12 nucleotides match TRBD1. With V trimmed by 4 bases and J by 7 bases, 5 bases remained unmatched. The germline CDR1 and CDR2 sequences are SGHRS and YFSETQ. The CDR3 is 14 residues long. The CDR3 spells CASSTGTGGFGYTF. The CDR3 DNA is TGCGCCAGCAGCACTGGGACAGGGGGCTTTGGCTACACCTTC.

The chain couples TRBV7-8 to TRBJ2-6; D is unclear. Germline lookup yields CDR1 SGHVS and CDR2 FQNEAQ. The CDR3 contains 14 residues. Trimming stripped 5 bases from V and 0 bases from J, with 5 bases between. This CDR3 is CASSQSSGANVLTF. In DNA, the CDR3 is TGTGCCAGCAGCCAAAGCTCTGGGGCCAACGTCCTGACTTTC.

The chain employs TRBV21-1 and TRBJ2-7; the DNA was not used to check the table's D call, TRBD2. TRBV21-1 is listed as a pseudogene. CDR3 length equals 18 residues. The CDR3 bases are TGTGCCAGCAGCCGACTAGCGGGAGGCCCAGGGGACGATTGCGAGCAGTACTTC. It specifies CASSRLAGGPGDDCEQYF.

The chain couples TRBV5-4 to TRBJ1-2; D not certain. The CDR3 length is 15 residues. V was clipped by 4 bases and J by 1 base, with 14 bases between them. Germline V lookup: CDR1 SGHNT, CDR2 YYREEE (reference sequence). The CDR3, as DNA: TGTGCCAGCAGCCACCCGTCGCGGGTTAACTATGGCTACACCTTC. It is translated as CASSHPSRVNYGYTF. Full variable domain (rest looked up from reference TRBV5-4 and TRBJ1-2): ETGVTQSPTHLIKTRGQQVTLRCSSQSGHNTVSWYQQALGQGPQFIFQYYREEENGRGNFPPRFSGLQFPNYSSELNVNALELDDSALYLCASSHPSRVNYGYTFGSGTRLTVV.